This T cell receptor (beta chain) was observed in a study of blood T cell repertoires in COVID-19. Overall study: In each case, the material was cDNA or gDNA derived from T cells, B-cell-depleted T cells, or PBMCs.

This CDR3 comprises 13 residues. Libraries were prepared by immunoSEQ multiplex PCR; TCRdb keeps only in-frame clonotypes and omits some of them. The sample lists under 150,000 clones; 60% to 80% were seen once. This chain joins TRBV7-5 and TRBJ1-6; the D call of TRBD1 is as the table states it, not checked on the DNA. TRBV7-5 represents a pseudogene. This TCR was recovered from a woman in her forties or fifties with active or convalescent COVID-19. The material sequenced was peripheral blood. CDR3 coding DNA: TGTGTCAGAAGCCCGACAGGGAATTCACCCCTCCACTTT. It is translated as CVRSPTGNSPLHF.